A selection of T cell receptor beta chains follows, all from one sample in a study of blood T cell repertoires in COVID-19. Only in-frame clones appear in the TCRdb table, and some are missing; sequencing was by immunoSEQ multiplex PCR. The sample lists about 400,000 clones, 85% to 90% occurring once. Sample: PBMCs or T cells enriched from blood (not recorded which). The receptors come from a woman in her twenties or thirties who had recovered from COVID-19. The CDR3 runs from the conserved cysteine through the conserved F or W. A D gene is named only where the DNA matches it firmly. Size values are once, few and many counts, or a class for expanded clones, and some rows have none.

clone size,J gene,D gene,V gene,CDR3 protein,CDR3 DNA
NA,TRBJ2-7,TRBD1,TRBV5-1,CASSLGTGRSEQYF,TGCGCCAGCAGCTTGGGGACAGGCCGTAGCGAGCAGTACTTC
NA,TRBJ2-5,NA,TRBV29-1,CSVEDGLIVETQYF,TGCAGCGTTGAAGACGGGTTGATTGTCGAGACCCAGTACTTC
NA,TRBJ1-2,NA,TRBV5-8,CASSSLTGTHYGYTF,TGTGCCAGCAGCTCCCTCACCGGGACACACTATGGCTACACCTTC
NA,TRBJ1-4,TRBD1,TRBV7-2,CASSLQTGVTEKLFF,TGTGCCAGCAGCTTACAAACAGGGGTGACTGAAAAACTGTTTTTT
NA,TRBJ2-5,NA,TRBV4-2,CASSQGGQVGETQYF,TGTGCCAGCAGCCAGGGCGGGCAGGTGGGAGAGACCCAGTACTTC
NA,TRBJ2-5,TRBD1,TRBV7-6,CASSQTRQGFSQETQYF,TGTGCCAGCAGCCAAACTCGACAGGGGTTCTCCCAAGAGACCCAGTACTTC
NA,TRBJ2-3,TRBD2,TRBV28,CASSLQREVFATDTQYF,TGTGCCAGCAGTTTACAGCGGGAGGTTTTTGCTACAGATACGCAGTATTTT
NA,TRBJ1-4,NA,TRBV4-2,CASSPWARSEKLFF,TGTGCCAGCAGCCCCTGGGCTCGCTCGGAAAAACTGTTTTTT
NA,TRBJ2-2,NA,TRBV7-9,CASSLERTGELFF,TGTGCCAGCAGCTTAGAGCGAACCGGGGAGCTGTTTTTT
NA,TRBJ1-5,TRBD1,TRBV28,CASSLGTGGNQPQHF,TGTGCCAGCAGTTTAGGGACAGGGGGCAATCAGCCCCAGCATTTT
NA,TRBJ1-2,NA,TRBV5-1,CASSLTGSAYGYTF,TGCGCCAGCAGCTTGACAGGTTCCGCCTATGGCTACACCTTC
NA,TRBJ1-3,NA,TRBV6-5,CASHDRTNTIYF,TGTGCCAGTCATGACAGGACCAACACCATATATTTT
NA,TRBJ2-5,NA,TRBV2,CASSSYRSGTQYF,TGTGCCAGCAGTAGTTACAGGAGTGGGACCCAGTACTTC
once,TRBJ2-5,TRBD2,TRBV30,CAWSRRELWETQYF,TGTGCCTGGAGTCGGCGGGAGTTGTGGGAGACCCAGTACTTC
NA,TRBJ1-1,TRBD1,TRBV7-2,CASSTGTANTEAFF,TGTGCCAGCAGCACCGGGACAGCGAACACTGAAGCTTTCTTT
NA,TRBJ1-3,TRBD1,TRBV2,CASSSQGAQGNTIYF,TGTGCCAGCAGTTCACAGGGGGCACAAGGAAACACCATATATTTT
few,TRBJ2-5,NA,TRBV5-6,CASSLAGEGQETQYF,TGTGCCAGCAGCTTGGCAGGGGAAGGGCAAGAGACCCAGTACTTC
NA,TRBJ2-7,TRBD1,TRBV30,CAWRYTGVYEQYF,TGTGCCTGGCGGTACACAGGGGTCTACGAGCAGTACTTC
NA,TRBJ2-2,TRBD1,TRBV7-9,CASSLNRGHGELFF,TGTGCCAGCAGCTTAAACAGGGGTCACGGGGAGCTGTTTTTT
NA,TRBJ1-5,NA,TRBV7-6,CASSLLGARNSYSNQPQHF,TGTGCCAGCAGCTTACTCGGCGCCAGGAATTCTTATAGCAATCAGCCCCAGCATTTT
NA,TRBJ2-1,TRBD2,TRBV6-1,CASSAERGTSVYNEQFF,TGTGCCAGCAGTGCAGAACGTGGGACTAGCGTCTACAATGAGCAGTTCTTC
NA,TRBJ1-3,NA,TRBV7-9,CASSLTGAGNTIYF,TGTGCCAGCAGCCTGACGGGGGCTGGAAACACCATATATTTT
NA,TRBJ1-5,TRBD1,TRBV2,CASSPDRGNQPQHF,TGTGCCAGCAGTCCCGACAGGGGCAATCAGCCCCAGCATTTT
NA,TRBJ2-7,TRBD2,TRBV3-1/TRBV3-2,CASSQIGSGYEQYF,TGTGCCAGCAGCCAAATAGGTAGCGGGTACGAGCAGTACTTC
few,TRBJ2-5,TRBD2,TRBV5-1,CASSSPFPSGSWGETQYF,TGCGCCAGCAGCTCCCCATTCCCCAGCGGGAGTTGGGGAGAGACCCAGTACTTC
once,TRBJ1-1,NA,TRBV12-3/TRBV12-4,CASRTGIHTEAFF,TGTGCCAGCAGAACAGGGATCCACACTGAAGCTTTCTTT
NA,TRBJ2-5,TRBD2,TRBV7-2,CASSTRLAGGQETQYF,TGTGCCAGCAGCACCAGACTAGCGGGGGGACAGGAGACCCAGTACTTC
NA,TRBJ2-2,NA,TRBV6-4,CASSDSPGTGELFF,TGTGCCAGCAGTGACTCGCCGGGCACCGGGGAGCTGTTTTTT
NA,TRBJ2-3,TRBD2,TRBV2,CASRGTSGRAVKTDTQYF,TGTGCCAGCAGAGGGACTAGCGGGAGGGCCGTCAAAACAGATACGCAGTATTTT
NA,TRBJ2-7,NA,TRBV11-2,CASSLIVTARPREQYF,TGTGCCAGCAGTCTGATAGTGACAGCCCGCCCTAGGGAGCAGTACTTC
NA,TRBJ1-6,NA,TRBV27,CASSPLPPGQRGSGAYNSPLHF,TGTGCCAGCAGTCCCCTCCCTCCGGGCCAAAGGGGATCTGGGGCCTATAATTCACCCCTCCACTTT
few,TRBJ1-1,NA,TRBV4-1,CASSHSQGFTEAFF,TGCGCCAGCAGCCATTCACAGGGATTCACTGAAGCTTTCTTT
NA,TRBJ1-1,NA,TRBV12-3/TRBV12-4,CASSDRLNTEAFF,TGTGCCAGCAGCGACAGGTTGAACACTGAAGCTTTCTTT
once,TRBJ2-3,TRBD1,TRBV6-5,CASSPTGPPDTQYF,TGTGCCAGCAGTCCGACAGGGCCGCCAGATACGCAGTATTTT
NA,TRBJ2-2,NA,TRBV13,CASSLDSPVPNTGELFF,TGTGCCAGCAGCTTAGATTCACCAGTCCCTAACACCGGGGAGCTGTTTTTT
NA,TRBJ2-1,TRBD2,TRBV4-2,CASSQDKRLAGVNEQFF,TGTGCCAGCAGCCAAGATAAGAGACTAGCGGGAGTGAATGAGCAGTTCTTC
NA,TRBJ2-6,NA,TRBV18,CASSPLPTRHGAGANVLTF,TGTGCCAGCTCACCACTTCCGACACGCCATGGCGCTGGGGCCAACGTCCTGACTTTC
NA,TRBJ1-2,NA,TRBV7-3,CASSLTPGVGGYTF,TGTGCCAGCAGCTTAACGCCGGGAGTAGGGGGCTACACCTTC
NA,TRBJ1-1,NA,TRBV27,CASSFGVRLNTEAFF,TGTGCCAGCAGTTTCGGAGTTCGCTTGAACACTGAAGCTTTCTTT
NA,TRBJ1-5,NA,TRBV7-2,CASSSQGRPQHF,TGTGCCAGCAGCTCCCAGGGGCGGCCCCAGCATTTT
NA,TRBJ2-2,NA,TRBV6-5,CASSPGLNTGELFF,TGTGCCAGCAGCCCGGGACTGAACACCGGGGAGCTGTTTTTT
NA,TRBJ2-1,TRBD1,TRBV18,CASPPGQEYNEQFF,TGTGCCAGCCCTCCGGGACAGGAATACAATGAGCAGTTCTTC
NA,TRBJ1-2,TRBD1,TRBV11-2,CASKDRVAGYTF,TGTGCCAGCAAAGACAGGGTTGCTGGCTACACCTTC
NA,TRBJ2-7,NA,TRBV6-5,CASSYVEGGLYEQYF,TGTGCCAGCAGTTACGTCGAGGGAGGACTATACGAGCAGTACTTC
NA,TRBJ2-1,TRBD2,TRBV19,CASGWLAGGRNEQFF,TGTGCCAGTGGGTGGCTAGCGGGAGGGCGGAATGAGCAGTTCTTC
NA,TRBJ1-5,NA,TRBV7-9,CASSFWLGGRGNQPQHF,TGTGCCAGCAGCTTTTGGTTAGGGGGTCGGGGCAATCAGCCCCAGCATTTT
NA,TRBJ2-7,TRBD2,TRBV27,CASSPGLAGGYEQYF,TGTGCCAGCAGTCCGGGACTAGCGGGAGGATACGAGCAGTACTTC
NA,TRBJ2-3,NA,TRBV11-3,CASSLGLWGQGTDTQYF,TGTGCCAGCAGCTTAGGCTTGTGGGGGCAAGGCACAGATACGCAGTATTTT
NA,TRBJ1-1,NA,TRBV5-5,CASSGLSSAMRNTEAFF,TGTGCCAGCAGCGGACTCAGCAGCGCGATGCGGAACACTGAAGCTTTCTTT
once,TRBJ1-4,TRBD1,TRBV7-3,CASSYPSGDRVGTNEKLFF,TGTGCCAGCAGCTATCCCTCTGGGGACAGGGTAGGAACTAATGAAAAACTGTTTTTT
once,TRBJ1-6,TRBD1,TRBV27,CASSLIGQGDSPLHF,TGTGCCAGCAGTTTAATCGGCCAGGGGGATTCACCCCTCCACTTT
NA,TRBJ2-7,TRBD1,TRBV9,CASSGGQTGPYEQYF,TGTGCCAGCAGCGGGGGACAGACGGGACCTTACGAGCAGTACTTC
NA,TRBJ1-1,NA,TRBV27,CASSFRMNTEAFF,TGTGCCAGCAGCTTCAGGATGAACACTGAAGCTTTCTTT
NA,TRBJ2-3,TRBD1,TRBV27,CASRPGQGTDTQYF,TGTGCCAGCAGGCCGGGACAGGGCACAGATACGCAGTATTTT
NA,TRBJ2-5,NA,TRBV28,CASSFQSGQETQYF,TGTGCCAGCAGTTTCCAAAGCGGACAAGAGACCCAGTACTTC